This T cell receptor (beta chain) stems from a study of cytomegalovirus exposure and HLA in healthy donors. CDR1 and CDR2 from the germline V gene are SQVTM and ANQGSEA. The CDR3 extends over 11 amino acids. V lost 5 bases, J lost 2 bases, and 7 bases lay in between. Study results and caveats: Fewer N-insertions (relative to the approximately 670-donor mean) were reportedly seen in an Asian-associated ancestry cluster in a later analysis. Under in vitro conditions, three CMV-associated chains were confirmed as specific for CMV antigens. Trimming of TCR beta V- and J-genes showed a link, identified in a later analysis, to a missense DCLRE1C variant. Donors were assumed by presence/absence analyses to have roughly uniform sequencing depth.

As for this clone: What it recognizes is unknown.

The PCR contained 60 Vbeta and 13 Jbeta primers. Clones were sequenced by immunoSEQ multiplex PCR, and TCRdb holds only the in-frame ones, with some missing. The sample records under 200,000 clones, approximately 80% being singletons. This receptor was identified in a man aged 25-40 years in good health and CMV-seronegative. This chain connects TRBV29-1 to TRBJ2-7, with D unclear. Input material: PBMCs. The CDR3 reads CSVFQAYEQYF. CDR3 coding DNA: TGCAGCGTTTTCCAGGCCTACGAGCAGTACTTC.